A single T cell receptor (beta chain) is shown here with its context. Its antigen has not been determined. The sample holds no much larger clone one base away, and base qualities are not on file. The data derive from a study of blood T cell repertoires in COVID-19 (TCRdb year 2020). In the study overall: The collaborator samples originated in the United States, Italy and Spain and spanned the acute and convalescent phases of COVID-19. The material from the prospective study consisted of cDNA or gDNA derived from T cells, B-cell-depleted T cells, or PBMCs. Deeply sampled blood TCRbeta repertoires from subjects exposed to, actively infected with, or recovered from COVID-19 were included in the dataset. The repertoires were released in a freely available public database meant as a resource for research on the immune response to SARS-CoV-2. Samples were obtained from the ongoing ImmuneRACE study (first 160 participants) and from about 1,300 subjects provided by 6 global collaborators. A de-identified subject ID, COVID-19 status, age in years and sex were almost always included in the sample metadata. Where available, HLA class I and class II types were taken from metadata supplied by the sample provider and were not determined by assay-based typing.

The immunoSEQ Assay, a bias-controlled multiplex PCR, was used to amplify TCRbeta CDR3 regions from genomic DNA. In the source study's methods: Nucleated cell counts per sample were estimated from amplification of reference gene primers within the assay. Sequence reads were collapsed and filtered to measure the absolute abundance of every unique TCRbeta CDR3 rearrangement. For each sample, productive Simpson clonality was calculated as the square root of Simpson's diversity index across productive rearrangements. The immuneACCESS repertoire file appears here via TCRdb, limited to in-frame rearrangements. These files lack a portion of the clones; in checked studies, under half of the deficit traces to unresolved V genes, and the cause of the others is not known. V, J and clone size are those of that table, while D and trimming were read from the DNA. A total of 90,000 to 100,000 clones appear in this sample, 87% of them only once. The biggest ten clones account for about 4.2% of the sample.

Counted from cysteine to phenylalanine, this CDR3 has 16 amino acids. CDR3 DNA is the only sequence kept; it has 48 bases, read in frame from the first base. Taken from the germline V gene (reference sequence), the CDR1 and CDR2 loops are LGHDT and YNNKEL. V loses 1 base at its end and J loses 6 bases; junction bases beyond the gene matches: 7. What the authors observed across the whole study: The quantity of clinical and demographic metadata differed by source and by participant and was supplied without curation.

The collaborating institutions used their own protocols to collect whole blood in K2EDTA tubes. For TCRbeta analysis, collaborators shipped samples as frozen whole blood, isolated PBMCs, or DNA extracted from either of those sample types. The sequencing input was peripheral blood. This clonotype was obtained from a man aged 65 to 79 with acute or convalescent COVID-19. Recombination connected TRBV3-1 (or the pseudogene TRBV3-2) to TRBJ2-5; the central 11 bases match TRBD2. The nucleotides are TGTGCCAGCAGCCAAGCGGCTAGCGGGGGGCCGAAGACCCAGTACTTC. Translated, this is CASSQAASGGPKTQYF.